A selection of T cell receptor beta chains follows, all from one sample in a study of CD8 T cells in Susac syndrome. TCRdb independently ran MiXCR on the immunoSEQ multiplex PCR reads; one entry per CDR3 protein. The profile covers roughly 52,000 distinct CDR3 sequences, with 95% appearing a single time and 0.75% taken by the ten largest. The sequenced material came from CD8+ T cells from PBMCs. The receptors originated from a human donor with Susac syndrome. The conserved cysteine and the conserved F or W are not part of the CDR3 here. Fields, in order: CDR3 protein, J gene, V gene, clone size. Not all rows give a size; the values are once, few, many and, for expanded clones, a class.

CDR3aa: ASSVRTSGGATDTQY; j_gene: TRBJ2-3; v_gene: TRBV7-6; abundance: .
CDR3aa: ASRRGQGANGYT; j_gene: TRBJ1-2; v_gene: TRBV5-6; abundance: .
CDR3aa: ASSLFQGASYEQY; j_gene: TRBJ2-7; v_gene: TRBV7-9; abundance: .
CDR3aa: ASSFVTSNEQF; j_gene: TRBJ2-1; v_gene: TRBV27; abundance: few
CDR3aa: ASSDRGGRETQY; j_gene: TRBJ2-5; v_gene: TRBV25-1; abundance: .
CDR3aa: ASSEGGGGNTEAF; j_gene: TRBJ1-1; v_gene: TRBV2; abundance: .
CDR3aa: SASEQGGETQY; j_gene: TRBJ2-5; v_gene: TRBV20-1; abundance: .
CDR3aa: ASSQDGARGVAETQY; j_gene: TRBJ2-5; v_gene: TRBV4-1; abundance: .
CDR3aa: ASSEKGNQPQH; j_gene: TRBJ1-5; v_gene: TRBV9; abundance: .
CDR3aa: ASSGRFYEQY; j_gene: TRBJ2-7; v_gene: TRBV2; abundance: once
CDR3aa: ASRRGTEAF; j_gene: TRBJ1-1; v_gene: TRBV7-8; abundance: .
CDR3aa: ASSHSGGASETQY; j_gene: TRBJ2-5; v_gene: TRBV3-1; abundance: .
CDR3aa: ASSPEGATNEKLF; j_gene: TRBJ1-4; v_gene: TRBV18; abundance: .
CDR3aa: ASSGAGASYEQY; j_gene: TRBJ2-7; v_gene: TRBV7-2; abundance: .
CDR3aa: ASRRGQEGYYT; j_gene: TRBJ1-2; v_gene: TRBV2; abundance: .
CDR3aa: LSWGSQETQY; j_gene: TRBJ2-5; v_gene: TRBV7-9; abundance: .
CDR3aa: ASSFVPEETQY; j_gene: TRBJ2-5; v_gene: TRBV7-9; abundance: .
CDR3aa: SVEDEAGANVLT; j_gene: TRBJ2-6; v_gene: TRBV29-1; abundance: .
CDR3aa: ASKFTAGGTNEQY; j_gene: TRBJ2-7; v_gene: TRBV12-3/TRBV12-4; abundance: once
CDR3aa: ATLSTDTQY; j_gene: TRBJ2-3; v_gene: TRBV2; abundance: .
CDR3aa: ASSVGTGTYEQY; j_gene: TRBJ2-7; v_gene: TRBV9; abundance: .
CDR3aa: SVEDQEDRGANEQF; j_gene: TRBJ2-1; v_gene: TRBV29-1; abundance: .
CDR3aa: ASSYGITGYEQY; j_gene: TRBJ2-7; v_gene: TRBV4-1; abundance: .
CDR3aa: ASSSGTGSSETQY; j_gene: TRBJ2-5; v_gene: TRBV5-1; abundance: few
CDR3aa: ASSYSSRTELF; j_gene: TRBJ2-2; v_gene: TRBV6-5; abundance: .
CDR3aa: SALRGGGEYNEQF; j_gene: TRBJ2-1; v_gene: TRBV20-1; abundance: once
CDR3aa: ASILDSQETQY; j_gene: TRBJ2-5; v_gene: TRBV7-9; abundance: few
CDR3aa: ASSAQGGNTEAF; j_gene: TRBJ1-1; v_gene: TRBV9; abundance: .
CDR3aa: ASSDQDRDQETQY; j_gene: TRBJ2-5; v_gene: TRBV12-3/TRBV12-4; abundance: .
CDR3aa: ATSRDRGGVDETQY; j_gene: TRBJ2-5; v_gene: TRBV15; abundance: .
CDR3aa: AWPYSEAF; j_gene: TRBJ1-1; v_gene: TRBV30; abundance: .
CDR3aa: ATSRADRDYLDTEAF; j_gene: TRBJ1-1; v_gene: TRBV15; abundance: .
CDR3aa: ASSLVGGSYNSPLH; j_gene: TRBJ1-6; v_gene: TRBV12-3/TRBV12-4; abundance: .
CDR3aa: ATHRTGFYGYT; j_gene: TRBJ1-2; v_gene: TRBV21-1; abundance: .
CDR3aa: ASSDSSSGGETDTQY; j_gene: TRBJ2-3; v_gene: TRBV9; abundance: .
CDR3aa: ASGLVTGELF; j_gene: TRBJ2-2; v_gene: TRBV12-5; abundance: .
CDR3aa: ASSLSQGGLADTQY; j_gene: TRBJ2-3; v_gene: TRBV11-2; abundance: once
CDR3aa: SAGAGANVLT; j_gene: TRBJ2-6; v_gene: TRBV20-1; abundance: .
CDR3aa: ASSLSHGTAYTGELF; j_gene: TRBJ2-2; v_gene: TRBV7-3; abundance: once
CDR3aa: ASSVGTGNSPLH; j_gene: TRBJ1-6; v_gene: TRBV7-9; abundance: .
CDR3aa: ASSQEWGQGDQPQH; j_gene: TRBJ1-5; v_gene: TRBV4-2; abundance: .
CDR3aa: ASSLSGGAGHEQF; j_gene: TRBJ2-1; v_gene: TRBV3-1; abundance: .
CDR3aa: AWREGAGNQPQH; j_gene: TRBJ1-5; v_gene: TRBV30; abundance: .
CDR3aa: SGPGRDTQY; j_gene: TRBJ2-3; v_gene: TRBV20-1; abundance: once
CDR3aa: ASSLFRPVREYGYT; j_gene: TRBJ1-2; v_gene: TRBV7-2; abundance: .
CDR3aa: ASSLLDRPDYGYT; j_gene: TRBJ1-2; v_gene: TRBV5-4; abundance: .
CDR3aa: ASSWTGSQETQY; j_gene: TRBJ2-5; v_gene: TRBV28; abundance: .
CDR3aa: ASSYLTGRGETQY; j_gene: TRBJ2-5; v_gene: TRBV12-3/TRBV12-4; abundance: .
CDR3aa: ASSRGHSSYNEQF; j_gene: TRBJ2-1; v_gene: TRBV4-3; abundance: once
CDR3aa: ASSPTDTQY; j_gene: TRBJ2-3; v_gene: TRBV12-3/TRBV12-4; abundance: .
CDR3aa: ASSLAGTGASGELF; j_gene: TRBJ2-2; v_gene: TRBV5-1; abundance: .
CDR3aa: ASTPGEGLRDTQY; j_gene: TRBJ2-3; v_gene: TRBV6-5; abundance: .